A selection of T cell receptor beta chains follows, all from one sample in a study of a mutant IDH1 vaccine in newly diagnosed glioma. These TCRs are of unknown antigen specificity. TCRdb's copy holds only in-frame clones and misses some; the assay was immunoSEQ multiplex PCR. The sample lists 40,000 to 45,000 clones, 75% to 85% occurring once. The specimen was PBMCs, collected from a glioma patient whose treatment included an IDH1 peptide vaccine. Source of these receptors: a woman in her forties or fifties with glioma. The CDR3 runs from the conserved cysteine through the conserved F or W.

>TRBV27|TRBJ2-7
CASTPGDRGFNEQYF
>TRBV19|TRBJ1-3
CASSILGESSGNTIYF
>TRBV6-5|TRBJ1-2
CASRGPVRGHYGYTF
>TRBV4-1|TRBJ2-7
CASSLGQGGEQYF
>TRBV9|TRBJ1-1
CASSGGTGPHTEAFF
>TRBV6-4|TRBJ1-2
CASSATPGKSYGYTF
>TRBV5-6|TRBJ1-2
CASSPPDSQSGGYTF
>TRBV9|TRBJ1-4
CASSAGQGATNEKLFF
>TRBV6-5|TRBJ1-2
CASSYRGRGDYGYTF
>TRBV6-6|TRBJ1-1
CASNLAISGTEAFF
>TRBV6-7|TRBJ2-7
CASLVVGQATYEQYF
>TRBV27|TRBJ1-5
CASSSSTRGRGPHQPQHF
>TRBV15|TRBJ1-2
CATSRGGTLPGYTF
>TRBV4-1|TRBJ1-3
CASSQGTMGNTIYF
>TRBV5-1|TRBJ2-5
CASEGFAGGATRETQYF
>TRBV25-1|TRBJ1-4
CASSEYDTLGEKLFF
>TRBV30|TRBJ1-1
CAYRPGAEAFF
>TRBV19|TRBJ2-7
CASIAASGYEQYF
>TRBV29-1|TRBJ2-7
CSVEALAFTGRNEQYF
>TRBV30|TRBJ1-1
CAWGQGQSTEAFF
>TRBV6-5|TRBJ1-5
CASSNRVEQPQHF
>TRBV5-1|TRBJ2-1
CASSLGGDTYNEQFF
>TRBV9|TRBJ2-7
CASSIGRANEQYF
>TRBV27|TRBJ1-5
CASSQGLGYSNQPQHF
>TRBV7-9|TRBJ2-2
CASSLITAGELFF
>TRBV5-5|TRBJ1-5
CASSSTGGGNQPQHF
>TRBV4-3|TRBJ2-3
CASSRGQGPDTQYF
>TRBV30|TRBJ1-3
CARGGQFSGNTIYF